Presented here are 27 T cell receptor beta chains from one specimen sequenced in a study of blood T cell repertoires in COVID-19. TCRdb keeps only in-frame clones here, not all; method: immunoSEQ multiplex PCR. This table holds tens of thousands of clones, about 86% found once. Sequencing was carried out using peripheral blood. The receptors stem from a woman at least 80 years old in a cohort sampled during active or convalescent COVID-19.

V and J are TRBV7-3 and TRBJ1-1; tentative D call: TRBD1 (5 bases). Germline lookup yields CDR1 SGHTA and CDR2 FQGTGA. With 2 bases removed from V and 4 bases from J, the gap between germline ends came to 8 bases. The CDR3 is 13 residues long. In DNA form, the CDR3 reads TGTGCCAGCAGCTTACAGGGAGGCACTGAAGCTTTCTTT. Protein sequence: CASSLQGGTEAFF.

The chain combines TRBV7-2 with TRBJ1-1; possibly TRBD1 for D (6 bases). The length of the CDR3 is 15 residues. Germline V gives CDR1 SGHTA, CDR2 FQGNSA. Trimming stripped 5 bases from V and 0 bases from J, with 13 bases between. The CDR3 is CASSVPGTLNTEAFF. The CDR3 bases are TGTGCCAGCAGCGTTCCCGGGACACTGAACACTGAAGCTTTCTTT.

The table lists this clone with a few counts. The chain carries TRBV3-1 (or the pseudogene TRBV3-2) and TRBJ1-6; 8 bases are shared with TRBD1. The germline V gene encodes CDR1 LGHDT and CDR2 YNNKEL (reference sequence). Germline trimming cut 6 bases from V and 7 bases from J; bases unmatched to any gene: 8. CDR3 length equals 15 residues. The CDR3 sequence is CASRLRTGFNSPLHF. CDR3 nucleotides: TGTGCCAGCAGGCTTCGGACAGGGTTCAATTCACCCCTCCACTTT.

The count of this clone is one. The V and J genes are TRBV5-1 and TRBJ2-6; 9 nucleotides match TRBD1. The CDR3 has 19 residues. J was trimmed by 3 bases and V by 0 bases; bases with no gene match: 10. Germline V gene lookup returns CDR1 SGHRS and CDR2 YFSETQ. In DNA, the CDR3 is TGCGCCAGCAGCTTGGATCTCCTCGGGACAGGGAGTGGGGCCAACGTCCTGACTTTC. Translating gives CASSLDLLGTGSGANVLTF.

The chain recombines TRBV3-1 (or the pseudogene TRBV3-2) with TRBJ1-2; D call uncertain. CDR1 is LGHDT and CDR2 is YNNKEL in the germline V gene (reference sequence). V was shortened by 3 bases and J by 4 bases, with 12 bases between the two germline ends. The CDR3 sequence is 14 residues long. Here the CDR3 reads CASSQAGKIYGYTF. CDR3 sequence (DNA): TGTGCCAGCAGCCAGGCCGGGAAGATCTATGGCTACACCTTC.

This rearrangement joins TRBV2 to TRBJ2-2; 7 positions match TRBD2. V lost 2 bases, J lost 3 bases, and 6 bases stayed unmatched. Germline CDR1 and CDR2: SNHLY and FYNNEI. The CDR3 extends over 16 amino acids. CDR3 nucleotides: TGTGCCAGCAGTGAACTAGCGGTACATCACACCGGGGAGCTGTTTTTT. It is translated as CASSELAVHHTGELFF.

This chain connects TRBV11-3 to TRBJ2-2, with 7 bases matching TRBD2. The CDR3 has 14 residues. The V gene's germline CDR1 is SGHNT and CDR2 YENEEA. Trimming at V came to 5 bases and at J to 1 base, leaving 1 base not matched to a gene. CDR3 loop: CASSRTRNTGELFF. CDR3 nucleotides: TGTGCCAGCAGCCGGACTAGGAACACCGGGGAGCTGTTTTTT. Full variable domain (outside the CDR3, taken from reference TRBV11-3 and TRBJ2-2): EAGVVQSPRYKIIEKKQPVAFWCNPISGHNTLYWYLQNLGQGPELLIRYENEEAVDDSQLPKDRFSAERLKGVDSTLKIQPAELGDSAVYLCASSRTRNTGELFFGEGSRLTVL.

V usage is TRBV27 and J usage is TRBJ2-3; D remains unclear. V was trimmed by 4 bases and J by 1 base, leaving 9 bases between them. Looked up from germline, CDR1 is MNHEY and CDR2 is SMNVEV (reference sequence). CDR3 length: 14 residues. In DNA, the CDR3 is TGTGCCAGCAGTTCGATGACTGGCACAGATACGCAGTATTTT. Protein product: CASSSMTGTDTQYF.

The CDR3 protein is CASSFGRGQETQYF. The CDR3 DNA follows: TGCGCCAGCAGCTTTGGCAGGGGCCAAGAGACCCAGTACTTC. The gene calls are TRBV5-1 and TRBJ2-5; tentative D call: TRBD1 (6 bases). Trimming shortened V by 2 bases and J by 1 base, and 9 bases separated the two germline ends. Germline loops: CDR1 SGHRS, CDR2 YFSETQ. This CDR3 is built from 14 residues.

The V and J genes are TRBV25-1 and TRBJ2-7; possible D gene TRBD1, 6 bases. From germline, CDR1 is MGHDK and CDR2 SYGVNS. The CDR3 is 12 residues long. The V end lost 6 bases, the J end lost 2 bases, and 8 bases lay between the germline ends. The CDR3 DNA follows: TGTGCCAGCAGGGACAGCGCCTACGAGCAGTACTTC. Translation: CASRDSAYEQYF.

CDR3 bases: TGCGCCAGCAGCCCCACCGGGACAGGGACGAAGTTCTTC. Amino acids: CASSPTGTGTKFF. The chain links TRBV5-1 to TRBJ2-1; 9 bases fit TRBD1. The CDR3 sequence is 13 residues long. The germline V gene encodes CDR1 SGHRS and CDR2 YFSETQ. J lost 14 bases, V lost 4 bases, and 10 bases had no gene match.

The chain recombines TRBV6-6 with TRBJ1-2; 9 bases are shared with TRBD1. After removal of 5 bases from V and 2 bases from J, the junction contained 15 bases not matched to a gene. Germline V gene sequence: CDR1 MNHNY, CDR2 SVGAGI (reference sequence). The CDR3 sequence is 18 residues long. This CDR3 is CASSRDAGTGKINYGYTF. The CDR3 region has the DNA TGTGCCAGCAGTCGAGATGCCGGGACAGGGAAAATCAACTATGGCTACACCTTC.

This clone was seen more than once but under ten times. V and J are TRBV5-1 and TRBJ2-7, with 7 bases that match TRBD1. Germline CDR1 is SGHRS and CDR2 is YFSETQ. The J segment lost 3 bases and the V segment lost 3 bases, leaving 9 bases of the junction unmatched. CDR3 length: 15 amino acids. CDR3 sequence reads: CASSYRQGPGYEQYF. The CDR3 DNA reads TGCGCCAGCAGCTATCGACAGGGACCGGGCTACGAGCAGTACTTC. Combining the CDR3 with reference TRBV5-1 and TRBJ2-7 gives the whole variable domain KAGVTQTPRYLIKTRGQQVTLSCSPISGHRSVSWYQQTPGQGLQFLFEYFSETQRNKGNFPGRFSGRQFSNSRSEMNVSTLELGDSALYLCASSYRQGPGYEQYFGPGTRLTVT.

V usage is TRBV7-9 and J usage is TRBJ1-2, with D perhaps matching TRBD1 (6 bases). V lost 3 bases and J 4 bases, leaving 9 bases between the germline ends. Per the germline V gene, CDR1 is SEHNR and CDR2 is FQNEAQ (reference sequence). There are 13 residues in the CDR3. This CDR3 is CASSFGQSYGYTF. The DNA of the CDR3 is TGTGCCAGCAGCTTTGGACAGTCCTATGGCTACACCTTC.

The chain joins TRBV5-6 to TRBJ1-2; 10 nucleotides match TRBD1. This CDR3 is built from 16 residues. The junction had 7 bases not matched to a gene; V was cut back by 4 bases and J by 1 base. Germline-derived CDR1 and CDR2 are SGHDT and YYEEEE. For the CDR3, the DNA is TGTGCCAGCAGCGAGGACAGGGGGAAACTTAACTATGGCTACACCTTC. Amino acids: CASSEDRGKLNYGYTF.

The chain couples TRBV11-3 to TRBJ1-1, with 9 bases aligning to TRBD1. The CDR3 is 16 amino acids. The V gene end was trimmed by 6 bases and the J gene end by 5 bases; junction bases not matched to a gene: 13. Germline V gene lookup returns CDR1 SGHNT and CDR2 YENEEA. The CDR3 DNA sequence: TGTGCCAGCAGTAAAGGGACACCGGGACAGGGAACTGAAGCTTTCTTT. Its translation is CASSKGTPGQGTEAFF.

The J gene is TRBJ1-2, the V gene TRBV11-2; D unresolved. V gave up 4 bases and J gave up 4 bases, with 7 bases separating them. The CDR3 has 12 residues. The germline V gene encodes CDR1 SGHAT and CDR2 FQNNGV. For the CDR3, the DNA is TGTGCCAGCAGCTCTTATCCCTATGGCTACACCTTC. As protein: CASSSYPYGYTF.

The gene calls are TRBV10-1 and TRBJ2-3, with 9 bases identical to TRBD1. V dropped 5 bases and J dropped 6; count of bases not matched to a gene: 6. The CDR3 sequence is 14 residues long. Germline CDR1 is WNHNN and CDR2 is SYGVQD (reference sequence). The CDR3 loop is CASSRDRGVDTQYF. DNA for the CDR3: TGCGCCAGCAGTCGAGACAGGGGGGTGGATACGCAGTATTTT.

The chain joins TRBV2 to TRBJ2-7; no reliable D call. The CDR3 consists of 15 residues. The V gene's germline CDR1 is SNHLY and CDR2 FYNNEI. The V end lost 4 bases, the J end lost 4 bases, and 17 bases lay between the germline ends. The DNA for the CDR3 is TGTGCCAGCAGTGGGAGTGGCGGTAGAGCTTACGAGCAGTACGTC. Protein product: CASSGSGGRAYEQYV.

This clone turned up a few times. The CDR3 loop reads CASSLEIAGTGSGPLHF. The DNA for the CDR3 is TGTGCCAGCAGCTTGGAGATTGCCGGGACAGGGAGTGGTCCCCTCCACTTT. The chain is built from TRBV5-5 and TRBJ1-6; 9 bases agree with TRBD1. CDR1 is SGHKS, CDR2 YYEKEE, per germline (reference sequence). The CDR3 is 17 amino acids. Losses at the gene ends were 0 bases for V and 13 bases for J; bases not matched to a gene: 14.

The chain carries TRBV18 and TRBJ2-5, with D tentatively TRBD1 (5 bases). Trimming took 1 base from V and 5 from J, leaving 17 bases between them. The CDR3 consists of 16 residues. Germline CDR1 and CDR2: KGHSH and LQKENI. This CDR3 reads CASSPRIGQGRETQYF. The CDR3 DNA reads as TGTGCCAGCTCACCACGTATCGGTCAGGGAAGGGAGACCCAGTACTTC.

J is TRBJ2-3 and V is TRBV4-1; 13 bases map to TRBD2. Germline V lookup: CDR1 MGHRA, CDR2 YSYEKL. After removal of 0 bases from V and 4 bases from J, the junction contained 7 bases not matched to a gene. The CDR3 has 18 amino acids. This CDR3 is CASSQDRGLAGVADTQYF. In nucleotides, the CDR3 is TGCGCCAGCAGCCAAGATCGAGGACTAGCGGGAGTGGCAGATACGCAGTATTTT.

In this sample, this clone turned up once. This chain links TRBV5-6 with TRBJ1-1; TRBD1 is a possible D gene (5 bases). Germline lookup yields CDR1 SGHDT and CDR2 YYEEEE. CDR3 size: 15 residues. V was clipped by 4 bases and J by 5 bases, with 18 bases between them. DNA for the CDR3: TGTGCCAGCAGCCGTGATCAGGGTGGAGGGACTGAAGCTTTCTTT. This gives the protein CASSRDQGGGTEAFF.

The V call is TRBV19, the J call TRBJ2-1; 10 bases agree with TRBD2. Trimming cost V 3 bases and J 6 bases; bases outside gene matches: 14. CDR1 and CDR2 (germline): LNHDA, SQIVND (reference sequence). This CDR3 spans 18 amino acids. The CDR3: CASSMDSGRQYFGNEQFF. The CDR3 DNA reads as TGTGCCAGTAGTATGGATAGCGGGAGGCAATATTTCGGCAATGAGCAGTTCTTC.

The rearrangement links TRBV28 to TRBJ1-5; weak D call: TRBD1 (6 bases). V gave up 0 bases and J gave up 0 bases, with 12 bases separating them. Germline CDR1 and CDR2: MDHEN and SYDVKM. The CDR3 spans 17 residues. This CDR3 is CASSLWGQGTSNQPQHF. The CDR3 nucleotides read TGTGCCAGCAGTTTATGGGGGCAGGGGACTAGCAATCAGCCCCAGCATTTT.

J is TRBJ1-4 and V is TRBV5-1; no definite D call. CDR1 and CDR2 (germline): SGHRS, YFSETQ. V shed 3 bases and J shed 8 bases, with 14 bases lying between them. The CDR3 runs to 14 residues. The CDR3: CASSSALRGEKLFF. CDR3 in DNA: TGCGCCAGCAGCTCAGCACTCCGAGGGGAAAAACTGTTTTTT.

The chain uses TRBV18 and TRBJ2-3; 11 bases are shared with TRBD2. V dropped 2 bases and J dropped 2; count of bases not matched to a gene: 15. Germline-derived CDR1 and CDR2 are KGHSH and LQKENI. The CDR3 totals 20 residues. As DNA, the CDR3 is TGTGCCAGCTCACCATTGATTTTTACTAGCGGGAGCGGGATCACAGATACGCAGTATTTT. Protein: CASSPLIFTSGSGITDTQYF.